These 7 T cell receptor beta chains were sequenced from one sample in a study of blood T cells in healthy people across ages. Together with a sample-barcoded 5' primer, a J-beta primer mix was included in a second PCR lasting about 6 to 11 cycles. Each CDR3 protein gets one entry after TCRdb re-called the 5' RACE reads with MiXCR. Here the sample spans about 1.4 million distinct CDR3 sequences, 59% being singletons. The sequenced sample consisted of blood. The receptors were gathered from a man aged 18-30 years in good health.

The chain joins TRBV13 to TRBJ2-2; TRBD2 matches 7 bases. Looked up from germline, CDR1 is PRHDT and CDR2 is FYEKMQ (reference sequence). The V gene end was trimmed by 5 bases and the J gene end by 7 bases; junction bases not matched to a gene: 4. The CDR3 spans 13 residues. In nucleotides, the CDR3 is TGTGCCAGCAGCAGGACTAGTCTCGGGGAGCTGTTTTTT. Its protein product is CASSRTSLGELFF.

This clonotype was recorded a few times. The chain couples TRBV29-1 to TRBJ2-3; the match to TRBD2 covers 8 bases. Looked up from germline, CDR1 is SQVTM and CDR2 is ANQGSEA. The CDR3 covers 13 residues. The V and J ends lost 5 bases and 5 bases, in that order; junction bases with no gene match: 6. The CDR3 is CSVPGLEGDTQYF. CDR3 DNA sequence: TGCAGCGTTCCGGGACTAGAAGGAGATACGCAGTATTTT.

The CDR3 loop reads CASSPVTAYNEQYF. The DNA of the CDR3 is TGTGCCAGCAGCCCCGTGACGGCCTACAATGAGCAGTACTTC. The chain employs TRBV7-6 and TRBJ2-7, with D unresolved. The V end was cut by 5 bases, the J end by 7 bases, with 18 bases between. The CDR3 consists of 14 residues. The V gene's germline CDR1 is SGHVS and CDR2 FNYEAQ.

This clonotype occurred a few times. The chain couples TRBV7-9 to TRBJ2-7; D gene unclear. Trimming cost V 2 bases and J 2 bases, with 7 bases left between them. Germline CDR1 is SEHNR and CDR2 is FQNEAQ (reference sequence). This CDR3 has 13 residues. CDR3 sequence reads: CASSLIPAYEQYF. CDR3 bases: TGTGCCAGCAGCTTAATTCCGGCCTACGAGCAGTACTTC.

This clonotype was seen at least ten times. This sequence joins TRBV2 and TRBJ2-1; 11 nucleotides match TRBD1. Losses at the gene ends were 3 bases for V and 11 bases for J; bases not matched to a gene: 0. Germline CDR1 reads SNHLY; CDR2 reads FYNNEI. The CDR3 is 12 amino acids. CDR3 coding DNA: TGTGCCAGCAGTGAGGACAGGGGGCAGCAGTTCTTC. Encoded protein: CASSEDRGQQFF. The full variable domain, completed using reference TRBV2 and TRBJ2-1, is EPEVTQTPSHQVTQMGQEVILRCVPISNHLYFYWYRQILGQKVEFLVSFYNNEISEKSEIFDDQFSVERPDGSNFTLKIRSTKLEDSAMYFCASSEDRGQQFFGPGTRLTVL.

The chain combines TRBV30 with TRBJ1-2; D unresolved. The ends were cut back, 4 bases at V and 2 bases at J, with 8 bases in the middle. The CDR3 is 12 residues long. Looked up from germline, CDR1 is GTSNPN and CDR2 is SVGIG (reference sequence). CDR3 nucleotides: TGTGCCTGGATAAAGGAGAACTATGGCTACACCTTC. It specifies CAWIKENYGYTF.

The CDR3 region is CSARVVAGGHEQFF. CDR3 in DNA: TGCAGTGCTAGAGTGGTAGCGGGAGGGCATGAGCAGTTCTTC. The chain has TRBV20-1 and TRBJ2-1; 11 bases line up with TRBD2. Germline assignment: CDR1 DFQATT and CDR2 SNEGSKA (reference sequence). The CDR3 is 14 residues long. J was trimmed by 8 bases and V by 1 base; bases with no gene match: 4.